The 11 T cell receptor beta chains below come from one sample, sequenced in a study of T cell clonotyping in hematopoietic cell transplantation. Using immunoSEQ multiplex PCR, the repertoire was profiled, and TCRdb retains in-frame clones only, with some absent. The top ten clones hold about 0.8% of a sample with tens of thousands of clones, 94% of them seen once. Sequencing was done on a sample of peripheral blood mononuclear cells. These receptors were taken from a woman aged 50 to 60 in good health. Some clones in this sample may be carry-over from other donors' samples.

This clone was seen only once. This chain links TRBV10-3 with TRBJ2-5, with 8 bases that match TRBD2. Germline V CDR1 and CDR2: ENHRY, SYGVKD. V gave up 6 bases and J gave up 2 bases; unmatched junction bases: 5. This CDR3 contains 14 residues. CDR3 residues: CAISPTSEQETQYF. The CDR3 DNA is TGTGCCATCAGCCCGACTAGCGAACAAGAGACCCAGTACTTC.

The CDR3 DNA is TGTGCCAGTAGTATCGGGGTTAGCAATCAGCCCCAGCATTTT. This gives the protein CASSIGVSNQPQHF. V is TRBV19 and J is TRBJ1-5; D is unresolved. V dropped 3 bases and J dropped 0 bases, with 6 bases sitting between them. The CDR3 length is 14 residues. CDR1 is LNHDA and CDR2 is SQIVND in the germline V gene (reference sequence).

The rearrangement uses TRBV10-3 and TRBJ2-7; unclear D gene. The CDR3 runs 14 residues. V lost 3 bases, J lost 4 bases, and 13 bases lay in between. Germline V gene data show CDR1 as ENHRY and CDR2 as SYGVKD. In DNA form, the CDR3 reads TGTGCCATCAGTGACCAACCGACGGGTTACGAGCAGTACTTC. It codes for CAISDQPTGYEQYF.

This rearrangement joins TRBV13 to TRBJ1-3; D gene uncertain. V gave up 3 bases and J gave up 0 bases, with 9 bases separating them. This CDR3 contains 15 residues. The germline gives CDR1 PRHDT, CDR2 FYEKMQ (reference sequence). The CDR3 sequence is CASSLGGSSGNTIYF. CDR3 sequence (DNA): TGTGCCAGCAGCTTGGGTGGAAGCTCTGGAAACACCATATATTTT.

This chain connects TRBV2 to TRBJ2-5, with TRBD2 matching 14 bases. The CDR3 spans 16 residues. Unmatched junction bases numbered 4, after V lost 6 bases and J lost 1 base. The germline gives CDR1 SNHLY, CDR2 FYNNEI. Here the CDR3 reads CASSGTSGGFQETQYF. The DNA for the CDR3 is TGTGCCAGCAGCGGGACTAGCGGGGGTTTCCAAGAGACCCAGTACTTC.

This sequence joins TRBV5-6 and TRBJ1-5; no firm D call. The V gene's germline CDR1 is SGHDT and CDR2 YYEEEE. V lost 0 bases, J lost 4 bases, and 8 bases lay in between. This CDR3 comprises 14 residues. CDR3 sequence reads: CASSLAGRNQPQHF. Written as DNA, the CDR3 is TGTGCCAGCAGCTTGGCGGGGAGGAATCAGCCCCAGCATTTT.

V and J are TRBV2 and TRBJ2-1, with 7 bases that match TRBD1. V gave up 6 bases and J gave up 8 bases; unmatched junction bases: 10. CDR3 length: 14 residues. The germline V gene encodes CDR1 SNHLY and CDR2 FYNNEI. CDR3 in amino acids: CASRLKDRVDEQFF. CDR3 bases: TGTGCCAGCAGACTAAAAGACAGGGTGGATGAGCAGTTCTTC.

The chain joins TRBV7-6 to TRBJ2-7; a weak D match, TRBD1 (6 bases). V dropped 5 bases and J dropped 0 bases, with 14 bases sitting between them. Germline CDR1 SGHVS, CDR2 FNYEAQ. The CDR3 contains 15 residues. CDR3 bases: TGTGCCAGCAGCATCGACGACAGGTACTCCTACGAGCAGTACTTC. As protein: CASSIDDRYSYEQYF.

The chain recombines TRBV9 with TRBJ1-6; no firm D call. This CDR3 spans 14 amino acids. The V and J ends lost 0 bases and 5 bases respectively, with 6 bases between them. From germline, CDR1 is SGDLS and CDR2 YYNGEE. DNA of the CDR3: TGTGCCAGCAGCGTAGATTTGAATAATTCACCCCTCCACTTT. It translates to CASSVDLNNSPLHF.

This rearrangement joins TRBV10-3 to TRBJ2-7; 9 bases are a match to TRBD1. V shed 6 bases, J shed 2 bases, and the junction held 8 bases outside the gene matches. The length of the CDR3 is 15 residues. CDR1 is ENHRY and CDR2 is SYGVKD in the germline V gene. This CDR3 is CAIRTTGGDPYEQYF. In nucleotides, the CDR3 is TGTGCCATCAGAACAACAGGGGGCGACCCCTACGAGCAGTACTTC.

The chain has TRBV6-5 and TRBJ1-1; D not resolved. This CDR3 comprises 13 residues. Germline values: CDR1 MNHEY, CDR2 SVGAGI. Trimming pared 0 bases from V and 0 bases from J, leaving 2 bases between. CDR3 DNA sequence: TGTGCCAGCAGTTACTCGATGAACACTGAAGCTTTCTTT. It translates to CASSYSMNTEAFF.